These 20 T cell receptor beta chains share one sample of origin, sequenced in a study of OX40 agonist ivuxolimab in advanced cancers. Produced via immunoSEQ multiplex PCR; TCRdb's table is partial and in-frame only. The table shows 35,000 to 55,000 clones, with 65% to 90% occurring only once. This specimen was CD4+ or CD8+ T cells sorted from blood, taken in a trial of the OX40 agonist ivuxolimab. The receptor set was obtained from an adult with an advanced solid tumor such as melanoma, head and neck, liver or kidney cancer.

This chain links TRBV10-3 with TRBJ1-1; tentative D call: TRBD1 (6 bases). Germline assignment: CDR1 ENHRY and CDR2 SYGVKD. This CDR3 comprises 15 residues. Between the trimmed V and J ends, which lost 1 base and 1 base, there was a span of 10 bases. The CDR3 nucleotides are TGTGCCATCAGTGAGTGGGGGCGGGGGAACACTGAAGCTTTCTTT. It encodes CAISEWGRGNTEAFF.

The chain links TRBV5-1 to TRBJ1-3; D unclear. This CDR3 spans 16 amino acids. Deletions cut 3 bases from V and 0 bases from J, with 13 bases between. Germline V CDR1 and CDR2: SGHRS, YFSETQ. The CDR3 DNA sequence: TGCGCCAGCAGCTCGGGATTAACCAGCTCTGGAAACACCATATATTTT. It encodes CASSSGLTSSGNTIYF. Filled out from reference TRBV5-1 and TRBJ1-3, the complete variable domain reads KAGVTQTPRYLIKTRGQQVTLSCSPISGHRSVSWYQQTPGQGLQFLFEYFSETQRNKGNFPGRFSGRQFSNSRSEMNVSTLELGDSALYLCASSSGLTSSGNTIYFGEGSWLTVV.

CDR3 in DNA: TGTGCCAGCAGCTTACTAGCGGGGGGAACCGGGGAGCTGTTTTTT. Encoded protein: CASSLLAGGTGELFF. This rearrangement joins TRBV5-4 to TRBJ2-2; 12 bases map to TRBD2. CDR1 SGHNT and CDR2 YYREEE come from the germline V gene (reference sequence). CDR3 length: 15 residues. Unmatched junction bases numbered 1, after V lost 2 bases and J lost 5 bases.

The V gene is TRBV28, the J gene TRBJ2-7; D might be TRBD2 (6 bases). The germline V gene encodes CDR1 MDHEN and CDR2 SYDVKM. The CDR3 is 16 amino acids. Trimming took off 3 bases at V and 6 bases at J, with 21 bases between the two ends. Written as DNA, the CDR3 is TGTGCCAGCAGTTTCCGGGGGAGGTTTATTTCGGGCGAGCAGTACTTC. Protein: CASSFRGRFISGEQYF.

The J gene is TRBJ2-2, the V gene TRBV27; 7 positions match TRBD1. The trim removed 5 bases at V and 4 bases at J, leaving 7 bases unmatched. The CDR3 is made up of 15 amino acids. Germline CDR1 is MNHEY and CDR2 is SMNVEV (reference sequence). CDR3 coding DNA: TGTGCCAGCAGTCCAGGGACAGCACTCACCGGGGAGCTGTTTTTT. The encoded protein is CASSPGTALTGELFF.

The rearrangement links TRBV7-2 to TRBJ2-6; 11 bases fit TRBD2. This CDR3 has 18 residues. Germline CDR1 is SGHTA and CDR2 is FQGNSA. Trimming removed 2 bases from V and 0 bases from J; junction bases left unmatched: 3. Here the CDR3 reads CASSLLAGGVSGANVLTF. Written as DNA, the CDR3 is TGTGCCAGCAGCTTATTAGCGGGAGGGGTCTCTGGGGCCAACGTCCTGACTTTC. Full variable domain (missing parts from reference TRBV7-2 and TRBJ2-6): GAGVSQSPSNKVTEKGKDVELRCDPISGHTALYWYRQSLGQGLEFLIYFQGNSAPDKSGLPSDRFSAERTGGSVSTLTIQRTQQEDSAVYLCASSLLAGGVSGANVLTFGAGSRLTVL.

This clone has only a few counts. J is TRBJ1-4 and V is TRBV28; a weak D match, TRBD1 (5 bases). This CDR3 has 13 amino acids. Germline V CDR1 and CDR2: MDHEN, SYDVKM. Deletions cut 4 bases from V and 14 bases from J, with 17 bases between. The CDR3 DNA reads TGTGCCAGCAGTTCTCCGGGACTGCAATTCCTGTTTTTT. Protein product: CASSSPGLQFLFF.

This chain links TRBV6-5 with TRBJ2-2; D is perhaps TRBD2 (6 bases). The CDR3 consists of 15 residues. Trimming left V 2 bases short and J 4 bases short, with 11 bases between. The germline gives CDR1 MNHEY, CDR2 SVGAGI. CDR3 in amino acids: CASSYGGLSTGELFF. The CDR3 coding sequence is TGTGCCAGCAGTTACGGGGGACTGAGCACCGGGGAGCTGTTTTTT.

The V gene is TRBV18, the J gene TRBJ2-2, with TRBD1 identical over 8 bases. V was pared by 3 bases and J by 4 bases, with 4 bases of the junction left unmatched. CDR1 and CDR2 (germline): KGHSH, LQKENI. The CDR3 covers 15 residues. The CDR3: CASSPWTGITGELFF. The CDR3 nucleotides read TGTGCCAGCTCACCGTGGACAGGGATCACCGGGGAGCTGTTTTTT.

The V call is TRBV5-4, the J call TRBJ2-7; TRBD1 matches 8 bases. CDR1 SGHNT and CDR2 YYREEE come from the germline V gene (reference sequence). The CDR3 has 14 amino acids. V shed 4 bases and J 9 bases; nucleotides not matched to a gene: 12. CDR3 in amino acids: CASSAGQGTTSQYF. The DNA of the CDR3 is TGTGCCAGCAGCGCAGGACAGGGAACAACGTCGCAGTACTTC.

The J gene is TRBJ2-7, the V gene TRBV28; D might be TRBD1 (6 bases). CDR1 and CDR2 (germline): MDHEN, SYDVKM. Trimming left V 11 bases short and J 5 bases short, with 16 bases between. CDR3 length equals 12 residues. Here the CDR3 DNA reads TGTGCCCATACCACAGGGAGCCACGAGCAGTACTTC. Translated, it gives CAHTTGSHEQYF.

The genes are TRBV18 and TRBJ1-2, with a weak D call TRBD1 (5 bases). The V gene lost 2 bases and the J gene lost 2 bases, with 18 bases spanning the gap. The CDR3 extends over 17 amino acids. The germline V gene has CDR1 KGHSH and CDR2 LQKENI. Written as DNA, the CDR3 is TGTGCCAGCTCACCAGAGGGGTTTAGAGGACTAAACTATGGCTACACCTTC. Translated: CASSPEGFRGLNYGYTF.

The chain recombines TRBV28 with TRBJ1-6; 8 bases line up with TRBD1. The CDR3 covers 16 residues. J was trimmed by 7 bases and V by 6 bases; bases with no gene match: 11. In germline, CDR1 is MDHEN, CDR2 SYDVKM. The CDR3 loop is CASRLRQGRINSPLHF. In DNA, the CDR3 is TGTGCCAGCAGGCTCCGACAGGGGCGTATAAATTCACCCCTCCACTTT.

The genes are TRBV28 and TRBJ1-5; 8 bases align to TRBD1. V was clipped by 10 bases and J by 4 bases; unmatched bases: 21. Germline V gives CDR1 MDHEN, CDR2 SYDVKM. The CDR3 sequence is 18 residues long. The CDR3 sequence is CAIEGGTGMFLWNQPQHF. CDR3 in DNA: TGTGCCATTGAGGGGGGGACAGGTATGTTTCTGTGGAATCAGCCCCAGCATTTT.

This chain connects TRBV2 to TRBJ1-1; D remains unclear. In germline, CDR1 is SNHLY, CDR2 FYNNEI. Trimming removed 6 bases at V and 1 base at J, with 15 bases between. The CDR3 is 15 residues long. The DNA for the CDR3 is TGTGCCAGCAGGGTCGACGCGGGAGGGAACACTGAAGCTTTCTTT. This gives the protein CASRVDAGGNTEAFF.

This chain uses TRBV28 with TRBJ1-6; D call uncertain. Germline lookup yields CDR1 MDHEN and CDR2 SYDVKM. This CDR3 has 16 amino acids. Trimming pared 6 bases from V and 3 bases from J, leaving 15 bases between. Here the CDR3 DNA reads TGTGCCAGCAGCGACTCGACGGATTTCTATAATTCACCCCTCCACTTT. Translation gives CASSDSTDFYNSPLHF.

This chain connects TRBV7-9 to TRBJ1-4; possibly TRBD1 for D (5 bases). Germline CDR1 SEHNR, CDR2 FQNEAQ (reference sequence). The CDR3 is 14 residues long. Deletions cut 3 bases from V and 4 bases from J, with 9 bases between. The CDR3, as DNA: TGTGCCAGCAGCTTGGGACGGATTAATGAAAAACTGTTTTTT. It is translated as CASSLGRINEKLFF. The variable domain in full, completed from reference TRBV7-9 and TRBJ1-4, reads DTGVSQNPRHKITKRGQNVTFRCDPISEHNRLYWYRQTLGQGPEFLTYFQNEAQLEKSRLLSDRFSAERPKGSFSTLEIQRTEQGDSAMYLCASSLGRINEKLFFGSGTQLSVL.

This clone is a singleton in its sample. The V call is TRBV21-1, the J call TRBJ2-1; the table's TRBD1 call for D was not verified on the DNA. TRBV21-1 is designated a pseudogene. The length of the CDR3 is 13 residues. DNA for the CDR3: TGTGCCAGCGGGGCCACCTACCTCAATGAGCAGTTCTTC. It encodes CASGATYLNEQFF.

The chain carries TRBV28 and TRBJ1-2; D not resolved. V dropped 5 bases and J dropped 6 bases, with 10 bases sitting between them. Per germline, CDR1 MDHEN and CDR2 SYDVKM. The CDR3 runs to 12 residues. The CDR3 here is CASSPWTDGYTF. CDR3 nucleotides: TGTGCCAGCAGTCCTTGGACCGATGGCTACACCTTC.

The chain joins TRBV19 to TRBJ2-3; 7 nucleotides line up with TRBD2. CDR3 size: 14 residues. With 5 bases clipped from V and 5 bases from J, the junction kept 7 bases outside the gene matches. Germline CDR1 is LNHDA and CDR2 is SQIVND (reference sequence). Written as DNA, the CDR3 is TGTGCCAGTAGTCCAGGCGGGGGTGTAGATACGCAGTATTTT. Translation gives CASSPGGGVDTQYF.